This TCR beta chain was observed in a study of blood T cell repertoires in COVID-19. Assay used: immunoSEQ multiplex PCR; TCRdb lists only in-frame clones, some missing. The sample includes hundreds of thousands of clones, around 78% seen only once; the top ten take about 2.5%. The CDR3 contains 13 residues. CDR1 and CDR2 (germline): SNHLY, FYNNEI. The trim removed 6 bases at V and 4 bases at J, leaving 6 bases unmatched. This TCR was recovered from a woman in her seventies with active or convalescent COVID-19. The V call is TRBV2, the J call TRBJ2-7; 7 nucleotides align to TRBD2. The sequencing input was peripheral blood. As DNA, the CDR3 is TGTGCCAGCAGAAGGGCGGGAGTATACGAGCAGTACTTC. Protein sequence: CASRRAGVYEQYF.